This T cell receptor (beta chain) comes out of a study of cytomegalovirus exposure and HLA in healthy donors. Germline-derived CDR1 and CDR2 are SGHTS and YDEGEE. The CDR3 has 18 amino acids. Trimming took 7 bases from V and 4 from J, leaving 27 bases between them. The PCR was carried out with 60 Vbeta primers and 13 Jbeta primers. Measured with immunoSEQ multiplex PCR; TCRdb has only the in-frame clones, and not every one. The sample shows 210,000 or so clones, approximately 83% of them seen only once. Remarks on this clone: Its antigen is still unknown.

Study-wide results and caveats: There were reportedly fewer N-insertions in an Asian-associated ancestry cluster than the roughly 670-donor mean, in a later analysis.

The receptor was isolated from a boy under 10 years old in good health and CMV-seronegative. The chain joins TRBV5-8 to TRBJ2-1, with D tentatively TRBD2 (5 bases). The material sequenced was PBMCs. CDR3 residues: CASPLRAAGRPTYNEQFF. The CDR3 bases are TGTGCCAGCCCCCTTCGGGCCGCGGGCAGACCGACTTACAATGAGCAGTTCTTC.